Detailed here is one TCR beta chain. This receptor's antigen is unknown. There are no base qualities to consult, and no much larger clone falls within one base. This sample is drawn from a study of blood T cell repertoires in COVID-19 (dated by TCRdb to about 2020). The study in broad terms: Samples from collaborators originated in the United States, Italy and Spain and spanned both the acute and convalescent phases of COVID-19. The prospective study material was composed of cDNA or gDNA derived from T cells, B-cell-depleted T cells, or PBMCs. The dataset comprised deeply sampled blood TCRbeta repertoires from subjects exposed to, actively infected with, or recovered from COVID-19. The repertoires were released in a freely available public database intended as a resource for research on the immune response to SARS-CoV-2. Samples came from the ongoing ImmuneRACE study (first 160 participants) plus 1,254 subjects from 6 global collaborators. A de-identified subject ID, COVID-19 status, age in years and sex were almost always included in the sample metadata. Where available, HLA class I and class II types were obtained from metadata supplied by the sample provider rather than from assay-based typing.

In Seattle, one collaborating source enrolled patients while the infection was active and tracked those patients longitudinally over the course of disease. Each collaborating institution followed its own protocols to collect whole blood in K2EDTA tubes. For TCRbeta analysis, collaborator samples were shipped as frozen whole blood, as isolated PBMCs, or as DNA extracted from either sample type. Points the paper makes about the study in general: Clinical and demographic metadata were provided uncurated, with the amount varying by source and participant.

TCRbeta CDR3 regions were amplified from genomic DNA by means of the immunoSEQ Assay, a bias-controlled multiplex PCR. For the original study's pipeline: Nucleated cell counts per sample were estimated from amplification of reference gene primers within the assay. Sequence reads were collapsed and filtered to measure the absolute abundance of every unique TCRbeta CDR3 rearrangement. For each sample, productive Simpson clonality was calculated as the square root of Simpson's diversity index across productive rearrangements. As stored in TCRdb, this immuneACCESS dataset retains in-frame rearrangements with V and J assigned. A fraction of the clones does not appear; measured against another copy, unresolved V genes explain less than half of the discrepancy, and the remainder lacks a known reason. V and J calls and clone size are as listed in that table; D and trimming were resolved from the DNA. This sample lists 400,000 or so clones; over 75% were detected once. The biggest ten clones account for approximately 1.5% of the sample.

The CDR3 holds 11 amino acids from the cysteine to the phenylalanine. Left in the record is the CDR3 DNA by itself, 33 bases read in frame from the first base. Based on the germline V gene (reference sequence), the CDR1 and CDR2 sequences are MNHEY and SMNVEV. Trimming accounts for 5 bases at V and 11 bases at J, while the number of junction bases matched to no gene is 3. This receptor was taken from a woman aged 40 to 50 with COVID-19, enrolled during active disease. The sample taken for sequencing was peripheral blood. Recombination linked TRBV27 to TRBJ2-1, with 7 bases matching TRBD1. The encoded CDR3 is CASSQTGKQFF. The DNA sequence reads TGTGCCAGCAGTCAGACAGGGAAGCAGTTCTTC.